What follows are 14 T cell receptor beta chains derived from one specimen sequenced in a study of T cells in Graves' hyperthyroidism and ophthalmopathy. Using RNA transcripts as the source, TCR beta CDR3 regions were amplified. HTBI primers were employed in a first-round RT-PCR of the TCR CDR3. MiXCR was run by TCRdb on the multiplex PCR reads, yielding one entry per CDR3 protein. Seen here are about 360,000 distinct CDR3 sequences, roughly 13% observed once, and the top ten hold roughly 20%. What was sequenced was blood. These receptors originate from a man under 40 with Graves' hyperthyroidism that later progressed to Graves' ophthalmopathy.

In its sample, this clonotype was seen many times. This chain uses TRBV7-2 with TRBJ2-2; D is uncertain. In germline, CDR1 is SGHTA, CDR2 FQGNSA. Trimming shortened V by 1 base and J by 4 bases, and 16 bases separated the two germline ends. The CDR3 is 17 residues long. The CDR3 DNA reads as TGTGCCAGCAGCTTAGATAGCTCCATAATGGGCACCGGGGAGCTGTTTTTT. Its translation: CASSLDSSIMGTGELFF.

Notes on this clonotype: This may be a read error, as it is one base from a much larger clone. The chain uses TRBV20-1 and TRBJ2-1, with a tentative D call TRBD2 (5 bases). The CDR3 spans 15 residues. CDR1 is DFQATT and CDR2 is SNEGSKA in the germline V gene (reference sequence). The V end was cut by 3 bases, the J end by 7 bases, with 19 bases between. The CDR3 DNA reads as TGCAGTGCTAGCCAGCGGCCCTACCGTGAGAATGAGCAGTTCTTC. Translation: CSASQRPYRENEQFF.

This clonotype was picked up many times. The rearrangement uses TRBV28 and TRBJ2-7, with no clear D. With 6 bases removed from V and 0 bases from J, the gap between germline ends came to 18 bases. Germline CDR1 reads MDHEN; CDR2 reads SYDVKM. The CDR3 runs 16 residues. CDR3: CASSFGSAGSSYEQYF. In DNA, the CDR3 is TGTGCCAGCAGCTTTGGAAGCGCAGGTAGCTCCTACGAGCAGTACTTC.

This clonotype was counted between two and nine times. The genes are TRBV3-1 and TRBJ1-3; a weak D match, TRBD1 (5 bases). CDR3 size: 15 residues. Trimming left V 3 bases short and J 1 base short, with 10 bases between. CDR1 and CDR2 (germline): LGHDT, YNNKEL (reference sequence). The DNA of the CDR3 is TGTGCCAGCAGCCAGTCAGGGTTGTCTGGAAACACCATATATTTT. This sequence encodes CASSQSGLSGNTIYF. The full variable domain, rest sourced from reference TRBV3-1 and TRBJ1-3, is DTAVSQTPKYLVTQMGNDKSIKCEQNLGHDTMYWYKQDSKKFLKIMFSYNNKELIINETVPNRFSPKSPDKAHLNLHINSLELGDSAVYFCASSQSGLSGNTIYFGEGSWLTVV.

The rearrangement joins TRBV24-1 to TRBJ2-3; tentatively, D is TRBD2 (5 bases). Germline V gene sequence: CDR1 KGHDR, CDR2 SFDVKD. This CDR3 spans 14 amino acids. The V and J ends lost 4 bases and 1 base respectively, with 8 bases between them. In DNA form, the CDR3 reads TGTGCCACCAGTGACCCGCGGGGCACAGATACGCAGTATTTT. Translation gives CATSDPRGTDTQYF.

This clonotype was seen many times. This chain uses TRBV6-1 with TRBJ2-7; 14 nucleotides agree with TRBD2. The CDR3 is 15 residues long. Per the germline V gene, CDR1 is MNHNS and CDR2 is SASEGT. V lost 5 bases, J lost 8 bases, and 8 bases stayed unmatched. Here the CDR3 DNA reads TGTGCCAGCAGTACCTCGGGACTAGCGGGGGCCAAGCAGTACTTC. This translates into CASSTSGLAGAKQYF.

The rearrangement links TRBV7-9 to TRBJ1-2; D call uncertain. In germline, CDR1 is SEHNR, CDR2 FQNEAQ (reference sequence). There are 14 residues in the CDR3. V dropped 3 bases and J dropped 7 bases, with 15 bases sitting between them. CDR3 nucleotides: TGTGCCAGCAGCTTCGTTGGGCTTCGGGGTGGCTACACCTTC. This codes for CASSFVGLRGGYTF.

The genes are TRBV12-3 or TRBV12-4 and TRBJ2-7; D might be TRBD1 (5 bases). This CDR3 spans 15 amino acids. Trimming pared 8 bases from V and 0 bases from J, leaving 17 bases between. Here the CDR3 DNA reads TGTGCCAGCGCAGGGCGGACACCGAGCTCCTACGAGCAGTACTTC. Translation gives CASAGRTPSSYEQYF.

The chain recombines TRBV28 with TRBJ2-5; TRBD2 matches 13 bases. The CDR3 sequence is 14 residues long. Unmatched junction bases numbered 10, after V lost 6 bases and J lost 12 bases. Germline values: CDR1 MDHEN, CDR2 SYDVKM. The CDR3 sequence is CASRPGLAGPGKYF. DNA of the CDR3: TGTGCCAGCAGGCCGGGACTAGCGGGACCCGGGAAGTACTTC.

There are many counts of this clonotype. The CDR3 sequence: CASSQDRRSPRYTF. The CDR3, as DNA: TGTGCCAGCAGCCAAGATCGGAGGTCCCCCCGCTACACCTTC. The gene calls are TRBV3-1 and TRBJ1-2; D not resolved. Germline CDR1 reads LGHDT; CDR2 reads YNNKEL (reference sequence). Trimming took off 0 bases at V and 9 bases at J, with 14 bases between the two ends. The length of the CDR3 is 14 residues.

As regards this clonotype: An end of the junction differs from the germline gene, which may be a read error. The V and J genes are TRBV11-2 and TRBJ2-1; possible D gene TRBD2, 5 bases. CDR1 and CDR2 (germline): SGHAT, FQNNGV. The CDR3 has 12 amino acids. CDR3 amino acids: CASSSPSVRRIF. The DNA for the CDR3 is TGTGCCAGCAGCTCTCCCTCAGTGCGGAGGATCTTC.

The chain links TRBV9 to TRBJ1-3; 7 nucleotides agree with TRBD1. The CDR3 is 14 amino acids. CDR1 is SGDLS and CDR2 is YYNGEE in the germline V gene. J was trimmed by 5 bases and V by 4 bases; bases with no gene match: 6. The CDR3 sequence is CASSTGTVRNTIYF. CDR3 nucleotide sequence: TGTGCCAGCAGCACCGGGACAGTCAGAAACACCATATATTTT.

This clonotype was detected ten times or more. The chain has TRBV6-1 and TRBJ2-2; either TRBD1 or TRBD2 may fit D (5 bases each). The germline V gene encodes CDR1 MNHNS and CDR2 SASEGT. The V end lost 8 bases, the J end lost 6 bases, and 19 bases lay between the germline ends. The CDR3 extends over 15 amino acids. CDR3 DNA sequence: TGTGCCAGCGCCCCCCGGGACCCATCACCCGGGGAGCTGTTTTTT. It yields the protein CASAPRDPSPGELFF.

This clonotype was seen at least ten times. This chain connects TRBV7-8 to TRBJ1-1; a weak D match, TRBD1 (5 bases). In germline, CDR1 is SGHVS, CDR2 FQNEAQ. Trimming shortened V by 1 base and J by 1 base, and 13 bases separated the two germline ends. The length of the CDR3 is 16 residues. CDR3 sequence reads: CASSLVQGLGNTEAFF. The CDR3 bases are TGTGCCAGCAGCTTAGTTCAGGGTTTGGGGAACACTGAAGCTTTCTTT.